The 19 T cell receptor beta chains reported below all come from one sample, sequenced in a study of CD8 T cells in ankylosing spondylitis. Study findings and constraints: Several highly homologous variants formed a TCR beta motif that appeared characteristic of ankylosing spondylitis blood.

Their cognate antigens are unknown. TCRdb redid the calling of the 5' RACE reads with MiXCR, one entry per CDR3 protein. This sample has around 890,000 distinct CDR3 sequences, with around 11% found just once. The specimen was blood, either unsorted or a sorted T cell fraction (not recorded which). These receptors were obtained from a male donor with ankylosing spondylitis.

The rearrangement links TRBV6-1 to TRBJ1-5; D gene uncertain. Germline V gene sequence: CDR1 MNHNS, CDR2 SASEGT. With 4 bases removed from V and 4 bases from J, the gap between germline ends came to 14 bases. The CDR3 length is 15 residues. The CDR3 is CASSAQPTGNQPQHF. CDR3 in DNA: TGTGCCAGCAGTGCGCAGCCCACCGGGAATCAGCCCCAGCATTTT.

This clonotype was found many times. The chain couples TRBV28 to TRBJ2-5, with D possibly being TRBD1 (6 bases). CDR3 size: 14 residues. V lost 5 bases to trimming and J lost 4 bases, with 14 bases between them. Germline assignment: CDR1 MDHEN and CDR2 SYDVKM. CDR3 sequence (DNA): TGTGCCAGCAGTCTCGGACAGTTTCGAGAGACCCAGTACTTC. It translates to CASSLGQFRETQYF.

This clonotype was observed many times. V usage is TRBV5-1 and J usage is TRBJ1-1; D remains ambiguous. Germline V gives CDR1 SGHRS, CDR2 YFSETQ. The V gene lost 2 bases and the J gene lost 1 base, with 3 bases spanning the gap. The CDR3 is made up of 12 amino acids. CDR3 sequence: CASSFENTEAFF. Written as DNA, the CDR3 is TGCGCCAGCAGCTTTGAGAACACTGAAGCTTTCTTT. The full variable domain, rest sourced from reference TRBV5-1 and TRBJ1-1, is KAGVTQTPRYLIKTRGQQVTLSCSPISGHRSVSWYQQTPGQGLQFLFEYFSETQRNKGNFPGRFSGRQFSNSRSEMNVSTLELGDSALYLCASSFENTEAFFGQGTRLTVV.

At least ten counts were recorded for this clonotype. CDR3 amino acids: CSAKLDLYNEQFF. In DNA, the CDR3 is TGCAGTGCTAAACTAGACCTCTACAATGAGCAGTTCTTC. The J gene is TRBJ2-1, the V gene TRBV20-1; possibly TRBD2 for D (5 bases). This CDR3 spans 13 amino acids. With 4 bases removed from V and 3 bases from J, the gap between germline ends came to 10 bases. Germline values: CDR1 DFQATT, CDR2 SNEGSKA (reference sequence).

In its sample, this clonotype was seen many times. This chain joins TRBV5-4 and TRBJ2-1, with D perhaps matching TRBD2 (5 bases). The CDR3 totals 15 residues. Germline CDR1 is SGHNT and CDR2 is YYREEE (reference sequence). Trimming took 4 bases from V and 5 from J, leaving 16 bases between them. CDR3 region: CASSPSRRSHNEQFF. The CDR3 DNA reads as TGTGCCAGCAGCCCCAGTAGGAGGTCCCACAATGAGCAGTTCTTC.

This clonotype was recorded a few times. The CDR3, as DNA: TGTGCCAGCAGCCCCGAGCCCGGGAACAATGAGCAGTTCTTC. Translated, it gives CASSPEPGNNEQFF. The chain couples TRBV7-2 to TRBJ2-1; TRBD2 is a possible D gene (5 bases). The V end lost 5 bases, the J end lost 5 bases, and 13 bases lay between the germline ends. CDR3 length: 14 residues. Germline V gene data show CDR1 as SGHTA and CDR2 as FQGNSA.

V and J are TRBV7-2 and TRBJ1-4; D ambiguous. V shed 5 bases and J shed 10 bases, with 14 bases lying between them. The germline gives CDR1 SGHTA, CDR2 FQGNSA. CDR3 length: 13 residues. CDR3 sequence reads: CASSQGWAGKLFF. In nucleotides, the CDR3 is TGTGCCAGCAGCCAAGGATGGGCGGGAAAACTGTTTTTT.

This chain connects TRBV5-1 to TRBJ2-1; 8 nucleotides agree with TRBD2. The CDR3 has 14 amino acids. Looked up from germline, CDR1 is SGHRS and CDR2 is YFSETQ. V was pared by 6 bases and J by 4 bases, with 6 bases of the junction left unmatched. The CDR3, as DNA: TGCGCCAGCAAAAGAGCGGGGGAGTACAATGAGCAGTTCTTC. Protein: CASKRAGEYNEQFF.

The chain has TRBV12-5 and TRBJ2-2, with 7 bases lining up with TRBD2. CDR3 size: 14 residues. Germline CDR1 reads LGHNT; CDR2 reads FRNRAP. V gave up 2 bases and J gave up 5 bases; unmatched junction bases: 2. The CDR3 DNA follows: TGTGCTAGTGGTTTGAGCGGGGTAACCGGGGAGCTGTTTTTT. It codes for CASGLSGVTGELFF.

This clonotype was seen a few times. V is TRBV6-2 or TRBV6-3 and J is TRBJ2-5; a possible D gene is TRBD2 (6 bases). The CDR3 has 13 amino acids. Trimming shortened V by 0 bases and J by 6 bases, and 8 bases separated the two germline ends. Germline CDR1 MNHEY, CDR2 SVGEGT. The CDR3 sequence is CASSYSRGQTQYF. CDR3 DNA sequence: TGTGCCAGCAGTTACTCGCGGGGCCAGACCCAGTACTTC.

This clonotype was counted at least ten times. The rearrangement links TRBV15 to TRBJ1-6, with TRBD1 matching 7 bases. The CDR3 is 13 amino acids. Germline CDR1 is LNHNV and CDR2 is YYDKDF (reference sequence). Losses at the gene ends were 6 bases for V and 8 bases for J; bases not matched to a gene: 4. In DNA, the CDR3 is TGTGCCACCAGGGGCAGGGGGGATTCACCCCTCCACTTT. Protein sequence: CATRGRGDSPLHF.

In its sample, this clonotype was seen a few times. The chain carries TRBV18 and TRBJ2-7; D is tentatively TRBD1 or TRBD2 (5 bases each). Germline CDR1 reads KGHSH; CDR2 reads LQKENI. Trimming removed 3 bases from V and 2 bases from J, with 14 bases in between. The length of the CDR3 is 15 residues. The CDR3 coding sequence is TGTGCCAGCTCACCCGGGGCAGGCCAGACCTACGAGCAGTACTTC. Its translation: CASSPGAGQTYEQYF.

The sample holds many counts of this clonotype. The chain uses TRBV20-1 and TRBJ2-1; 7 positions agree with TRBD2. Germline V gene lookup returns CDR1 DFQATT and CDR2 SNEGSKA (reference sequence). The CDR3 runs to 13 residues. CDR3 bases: TGCAGGCTCGGGGGGAGTACCTACAATGAGCAGTTCTTC. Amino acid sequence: CRLGGSTYNEQFF.

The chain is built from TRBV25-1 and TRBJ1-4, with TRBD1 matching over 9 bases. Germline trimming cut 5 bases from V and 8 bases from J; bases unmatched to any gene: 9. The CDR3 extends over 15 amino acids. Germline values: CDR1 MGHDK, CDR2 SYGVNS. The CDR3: CASSTRDRVGEKLFF. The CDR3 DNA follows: TGTGCCAGCAGTACCCGGGACAGGGTAGGCGAAAAACTGTTTTTT.

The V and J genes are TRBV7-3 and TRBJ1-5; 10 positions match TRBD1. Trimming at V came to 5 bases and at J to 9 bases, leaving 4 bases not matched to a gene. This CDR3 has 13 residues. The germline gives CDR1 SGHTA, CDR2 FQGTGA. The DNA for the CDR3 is TGTGCCAGCAGCCCGGGACAGGGGCTGCCCCAGCATTTT. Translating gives CASSPGQGLPQHF.

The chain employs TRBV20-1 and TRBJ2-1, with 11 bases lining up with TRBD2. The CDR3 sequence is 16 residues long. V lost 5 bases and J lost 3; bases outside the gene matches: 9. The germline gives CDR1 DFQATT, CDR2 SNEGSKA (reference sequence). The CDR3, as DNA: TGCAGTGCTGCCAAGATACTAGCGGGGGACTACAATGAGCAGTTCTTC. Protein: CSAAKILAGDYNEQFF.

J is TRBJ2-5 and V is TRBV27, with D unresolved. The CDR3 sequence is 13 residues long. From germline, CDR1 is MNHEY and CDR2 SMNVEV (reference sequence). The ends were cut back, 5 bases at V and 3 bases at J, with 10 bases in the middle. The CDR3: CASSGLREETQYF. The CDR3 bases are TGTGCCAGCAGTGGTCTAAGGGAAGAGACCCAGTACTTC.

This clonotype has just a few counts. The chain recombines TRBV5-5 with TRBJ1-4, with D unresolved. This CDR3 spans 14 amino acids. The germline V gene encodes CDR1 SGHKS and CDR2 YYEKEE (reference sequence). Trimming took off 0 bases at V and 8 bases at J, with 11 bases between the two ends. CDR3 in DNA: TGTGCCAGCAGCTTGGCCGGCACTCAGGAAAAACTGTTTTTT. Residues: CASSLAGTQEKLFF. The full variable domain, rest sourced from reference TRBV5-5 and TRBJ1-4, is DAGVTQSPTHLIKTRGQQVTLRCSPISGHKSVSWYQQVLGQGPQFIFQYYEKEERGRGNFPDRFSARQFPNYSSELNVNALLLGDSALYLCASSLAGTQEKLFFGSGTQLSVL.

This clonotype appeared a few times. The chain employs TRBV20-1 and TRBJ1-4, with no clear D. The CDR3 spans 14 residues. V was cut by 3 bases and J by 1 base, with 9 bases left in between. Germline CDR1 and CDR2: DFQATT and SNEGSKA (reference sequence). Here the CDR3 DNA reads TGCAGTGCTAGCGTCTTGGGAACTAATGAAAAACTGTTTTTT. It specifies CSASVLGTNEKLFF.